These T cell receptor beta chains were read from a single sample in a study of T cells after somatic rescue of genetic block. The repertoire was sequenced with immunoSEQ multiplex PCR; TCRdb's copy has only in-frame clones and lacks some. This table has 110,000 or so clones, about nine tenths appearing once. Sequenced: peripheral blood mononuclear cells (PBMCs). The source is a young woman. Each CDR3 is given with its conserved first and last residue. The D gene is left open where the match is weak. Some rows have no size entry. The others give once, few or many, or a class for an expanded clone.

V gene: TRBV29-1; J gene: TRBJ1-1; CDR3 length: 10; clone size: once; D gene: -; CDR3 DNA: TGCAGCGTTCAGGGGTTTGAAGCTTTCTTT; CDR3 protein: CSVQGFEAFF
V gene: TRBV7-9; J gene: TRBJ1-2; CDR3 length: 14; clone size: -; D gene: -; CDR3 DNA: TGTGCCAGCGTTAATTCTGGGCAAATCTATGGCTACACCTTC; CDR3 protein: CASVNSGQIYGYTF
V gene: TRBV9; J gene: TRBJ1-4; CDR3 length: 15; clone size: -; D gene: -; CDR3 DNA: TGTGCCAGCAGCGTAGCTAACGGGGTTCGTGAAAAACTGTTTTTT; CDR3 protein: CASSVANGVREKLFF
V gene: TRBV7-9; J gene: TRBJ2-3; CDR3 length: 12; clone size: -; D gene: -; CDR3 DNA: TGTGCCAGCAGCTTATTGGTAGATACGCAGTATTTT; CDR3 protein: CASSLLVDTQYF
V gene: TRBV11-2; J gene: TRBJ1-4; CDR3 length: 15; clone size: -; D gene: -; CDR3 DNA: TGTGCCAGCAGCTTAGTTAGCCCCCAGGGCAAAAAACTGTTTTTT; CDR3 protein: CASSLVSPQGKKLFF
V gene: TRBV7-6; J gene: TRBJ1-1; CDR3 length: 16; clone size: -; D gene: TRBD1; CDR3 DNA: TGTGCCAGCAGCTCCCGGGACAGGGGGAGGCGAACTGAAGCTTTCTTT; CDR3 protein: CASSSRDRGRRTEAFF
V gene: TRBV6-1; J gene: TRBJ2-3; CDR3 length: 15; clone size: few; D gene: TRBD2; CDR3 DNA: TGTGCCAGCAGTGAACATGCGGGGGGAACAGATACGCAGTATTTT; CDR3 protein: CASSEHAGGTDTQYF
V gene: TRBV29-1; J gene: TRBJ2-7; CDR3 length: 15; clone size: -; D gene: -; CDR3 DNA: TGCAGCGTTGAAGATGGGCAGGCAGAGGGTTACGAGCAGTACTTC; CDR3 protein: CSVEDGQAEGYEQYF
V gene: TRBV11-3; J gene: TRBJ1-2; CDR3 length: 14; clone size: -; D gene: -; CDR3 DNA: TGTGCCAGCAGCTTAGATTACAGGTACTATGGCTACACCTTC; CDR3 protein: CASSLDYRYYGYTF
V gene: TRBV7-6; J gene: TRBJ2-2; CDR3 length: 17; clone size: -; D gene: -; CDR3 DNA: TGTGCCAGCAGCTTAAAGCCCGGGACTCCGAACACCGGGGAGCTGTTTTTT; CDR3 protein: CASSLKPGTPNTGELFF
V gene: TRBV19; J gene: TRBJ1-4; CDR3 length: 15; clone size: few; D gene: -; CDR3 DNA: TGTGCCAGTAGTACGGACAGCACAACTAATGAAAAACTGTTTTTT; CDR3 protein: CASSTDSTTNEKLFF
V gene: TRBV19; J gene: TRBJ2-3; CDR3 length: 12; clone size: -; D gene: -; CDR3 DNA: TGTGCCAGTAGTATAGGAACAGATACGCAGTATTTT; CDR3 protein: CASSIGTDTQYF
V gene: TRBV7-3; J gene: TRBJ1-2; CDR3 length: 14; clone size: -; D gene: -; CDR3 DNA: TGTGCCAGCAGCTCCCACGGGACTAAGGATGGCTACACCTTC; CDR3 protein: CASSSHGTKDGYTF
V gene: TRBV25-1; J gene: TRBJ2-7; CDR3 length: 15; clone size: -; D gene: TRBD2; CDR3 DNA: TGTGCCAGCAGTGTAGCGGGGGAACTGATCTACGAGCAGTACTTC; CDR3 protein: CASSVAGELIYEQYF
V gene: TRBV15; J gene: TRBJ1-5; CDR3 length: 17; clone size: -; D gene: TRBD1; CDR3 DNA: TGTGCCACCAGCAAAACCCCCATTACAGGGGGTGATCAGCCCCAGCATTTT; CDR3 protein: CATSKTPITGGDQPQHF
V gene: TRBV27; J gene: TRBJ1-2; CDR3 length: 15; clone size: -; D gene: -; CDR3 DNA: TGTGCCAGCAGTTTTTCGGGGGGAGGGAACTATGGCTACACCTTC; CDR3 protein: CASSFSGGGNYGYTF
V gene: TRBV27; J gene: TRBJ1-2; CDR3 length: 15; clone size: -; D gene: -; CDR3 DNA: TGTGCCAGCAGTTTACGAAGGGAATCGTTCTATGGCTACACCTTC; CDR3 protein: CASSLRRESFYGYTF
V gene: TRBV9; J gene: TRBJ2-2; CDR3 length: 14; clone size: few; D gene: -; CDR3 DNA: TGTGCCAGCAGCGTACGGGCGAACACCGGGGAGCTGTTTTTT; CDR3 protein: CASSVRANTGELFF
V gene: TRBV5-4; J gene: TRBJ1-2; CDR3 length: 15; clone size: -; D gene: TRBD1; CDR3 DNA: TGTGCCAGCAGCGGACGGACAGGGGGCGAAAGTGGCTACACCTTC; CDR3 protein: CASSGRTGGESGYTF
V gene: TRBV4-2; J gene: TRBJ2-3; CDR3 length: 15; clone size: -; D gene: -; CDR3 DNA: TGTGCCAGCAGCGGCCGGGCCCCAGGGACAGATACGCAGTATTTT; CDR3 protein: CASSGRAPGTDTQYF
V gene: TRBV19; J gene: TRBJ1-1; CDR3 length: 15; clone size: -; D gene: -; CDR3 DNA: TGTGCCAGTAGGGAAAATGGGGGGGTGAACACTGAAGCTTTCTTT; CDR3 protein: CASRENGGVNTEAFF
V gene: TRBV7-9; J gene: TRBJ1-2; CDR3 length: 15; clone size: -; D gene: TRBD1; CDR3 DNA: TGTGCCAGCAGCTTATGGGACAGAGATAACTATGGCTACACCTTC; CDR3 protein: CASSLWDRDNYGYTF
V gene: TRBV6-5; J gene: TRBJ2-3; CDR3 length: 14; clone size: -; D gene: -; CDR3 DNA: TGTGCCAGCAGGTCGAGCTGGAGCACAGATACGCAGTATTTT; CDR3 protein: CASRSSWSTDTQYF
V gene: TRBV10-3; J gene: TRBJ1-1; CDR3 length: 13; clone size: -; D gene: TRBD1; CDR3 DNA: TGTGCCATCAAACAGGGGGTGGGAACTGAAGCTTTCTTT; CDR3 protein: CAIKQGVGTEAFF
V gene: TRBV28; J gene: TRBJ2-7; CDR3 length: 14; clone size: -; D gene: -; CDR3 DNA: TGTGCCAGCACCCGACCGCTGAAGTCCTACGAGCAGTACTTC; CDR3 protein: CASTRPLKSYEQYF
V gene: TRBV7-2; J gene: TRBJ2-1; CDR3 length: 16; clone size: -; D gene: TRBD2; CDR3 DNA: TGTGCCAGCAGCCCCGGGAGCGGGGGGGCCCTAAGTGAGCAGTTCTTC; CDR3 protein: CASSPGSGGALSEQFF
V gene: TRBV4-3; J gene: TRBJ1-3; CDR3 length: 14; clone size: -; D gene: TRBD1; CDR3 DNA: TGCGCCAGCAGCCCGAGGGGGCAGGGAGCCACCATATATTTT; CDR3 protein: CASSPRGQGATIYF
V gene: TRBV4-3; J gene: TRBJ1-1; CDR3 length: 17; clone size: -; D gene: -; CDR3 DNA: TGCGCCAGCAGCCAAGACTCCGCGGGGACCCCAGGAACTGAAGCTTTCTTT; CDR3 protein: CASSQDSAGTPGTEAFF
V gene: TRBV12-2; J gene: TRBJ1-2; CDR3 length: 19; clone size: -; D gene: -; CDR3 DNA: TGTGCAAGTCGCCCCCTGGGAAGGAGACAGGGGGCGAATAACTATGGCTACACCTTC; CDR3 protein: CASRPLGRRQGANNYGYTF
V gene: TRBV18; J gene: TRBJ2-1; CDR3 length: 16; clone size: -; D gene: TRBD2; CDR3 DNA: TGTGCCAGCTCACAGAAAGCGGGGGGGCCCTACAATGAGCAGTTCTTC; CDR3 protein: CASSQKAGGPYNEQFF
V gene: TRBV29-1; J gene: TRBJ1-3; CDR3 length: 11; clone size: -; D gene: -; CDR3 DNA: TGCAGCGTTGAACTGGGAAACACCATATATTTT; CDR3 protein: CSVELGNTIYF
V gene: TRBV7-8; J gene: TRBJ2-1; CDR3 length: 11; clone size: -; D gene: -; CDR3 DNA: TGTGCCAGCAGCCCGGGGAATGAGCAGTTCTTC; CDR3 protein: CASSPGNEQFF
V gene: TRBV30; J gene: TRBJ2-7; CDR3 length: 13; clone size: -; D gene: -; CDR3 DNA: TGTGCCTGGAACCCTAGCGCCCCCTACGAGCAGTACTTC; CDR3 protein: CAWNPSAPYEQYF
V gene: TRBV5-4; J gene: TRBJ2-3; CDR3 length: 16; clone size: few; D gene: TRBD2; CDR3 DNA: TGTGCCAGCAGCTTTAGCGGGGGGGCTGTCACAGATACGCAGTATTTT; CDR3 protein: CASSFSGGAVTDTQYF
V gene: TRBV6-4; J gene: TRBJ1-6; CDR3 length: 13; clone size: few; D gene: -; CDR3 DNA: TGTGCCAGCAGTGAGGGGGCGAGTTCACCCCTCCACTTT; CDR3 protein: CASSEGASSPLHF
V gene: TRBV5-4; J gene: TRBJ2-7; CDR3 length: 15; clone size: -; D gene: -; CDR3 DNA: TGTGCCAGCAGCTTGGATGGTGCAGCCTCCTACGAGCAGTACTTC; CDR3 protein: CASSLDGAASYEQYF
V gene: TRBV4-1; J gene: TRBJ1-6; CDR3 length: 13; clone size: -; D gene: -; CDR3 DNA: TGCGCCAGCAGCCAAGACGGGAATTCACCCCTCCACTTT; CDR3 protein: CASSQDGNSPLHF
V gene: TRBV5-1; J gene: TRBJ2-5; CDR3 length: 17; clone size: -; D gene: TRBD2; CDR3 DNA: TGCGCCAGCAGCTTCCCTCGGACTAGCGGGGGAGAAGAGACCCAGTACTTC; CDR3 protein: CASSFPRTSGGEETQYF
V gene: TRBV10-1; J gene: TRBJ2-1; CDR3 length: 16; clone size: -; D gene: TRBD1; CDR3 DNA: TGCGCCAGTTGCCTAAACCGGGGGACAGGGGACAATGAGCAGTTCTTC; CDR3 protein: CASCLNRGTGDNEQFF
V gene: TRBV6-5; J gene: TRBJ2-7; CDR3 length: 12; clone size: once; D gene: -; CDR3 DNA: TGTGCCAGCAGTTCCCCCTTCTACGAGCAGTACTTC; CDR3 protein: CASSSPFYEQYF
V gene: TRBV5-1; J gene: TRBJ1-6; CDR3 length: 15; clone size: -; D gene: TRBD1; CDR3 DNA: TGCGCCAGCAGCCGGACAGGGGCAAGTAATTCACCCCTCCACTTT; CDR3 protein: CASSRTGASNSPLHF
V gene: TRBV7-7; J gene: TRBJ1-5; CDR3 length: 17; clone size: -; D gene: -; CDR3 DNA: TGTGCCAGCAGCTTGAGGGGGAAGATCCTTAGCAATCAGCCCCAGCATTTT; CDR3 protein: CASSLRGKILSNQPQHF
V gene: TRBV5-1; J gene: TRBJ1-2; CDR3 length: 14; clone size: -; D gene: -; CDR3 DNA: TGCGCCAGCAGCTCTCACAGGGAAAACTATGGCTACACCTTC; CDR3 protein: CASSSHRENYGYTF
V gene: TRBV7-3; J gene: TRBJ2-5; CDR3 length: 14; clone size: -; D gene: TRBD2; CDR3 DNA: TGTGCCAGCAGCTTCGCTAGCGGGTCGGCGGCCCAGTACTTC; CDR3 protein: CASSFASGSAAQYF
V gene: TRBV5-6; J gene: TRBJ1-5; CDR3 length: 12; clone size: few; D gene: -; CDR3 DNA: TGTGCCAGCAGCTTGGCCGATCAGCCCCAGCATTTT; CDR3 protein: CASSLADQPQHF
V gene: TRBV19; J gene: TRBJ1-3; CDR3 length: 16; clone size: -; D gene: -; CDR3 DNA: TGTGCCAGTACCCCAGACAGTTTAAGCTCTGGAAACACCATATATTTT; CDR3 protein: CASTPDSLSSGNTIYF
V gene: TRBV4-1; J gene: TRBJ1-2; CDR3 length: 13; clone size: -; D gene: TRBD1; CDR3 DNA: TGCGCCAGCAGCCACGGACAGGGGGATGGCTACACCTTC; CDR3 protein: CASSHGQGDGYTF
V gene: TRBV11-2; J gene: TRBJ2-4; CDR3 length: 16; clone size: -; D gene: -; CDR3 DNA: TGTGCCAGCAGCTCCGGTGGGCATGAGGGCAAAAACATTCAGTACTTC; CDR3 protein: CASSSGGHEGKNIQYF
V gene: TRBV19; J gene: TRBJ1-1; CDR3 length: 13; clone size: -; D gene: -; CDR3 DNA: TGTGCCAGTAGTGCCGAGGGATTCACTGAAGCTTTCTTT; CDR3 protein: CASSAEGFTEAFF
V gene: TRBV27; J gene: TRBJ2-5; CDR3 length: 11; clone size: -; D gene: -; CDR3 DNA: TGTGCCAGCAGGCGAGGGGAGACCCAGTACTTC; CDR3 protein: CASRRGETQYF
V gene: TRBV7-2; J gene: TRBJ2-5; CDR3 length: 15; clone size: -; D gene: -; CDR3 DNA: TGTGCCAGCAGCTTAGCGCACCCAAGCAGGGAGACCCAGTACTTC; CDR3 protein: CASSLAHPSRETQYF
V gene: TRBV28; J gene: TRBJ2-3; CDR3 length: 14; clone size: -; D gene: -; CDR3 DNA: TGTGCCAGCACCCCCTTGGACGTCACAGATACGCAGTATTTT; CDR3 protein: CASTPLDVTDTQYF
V gene: TRBV28; J gene: TRBJ2-3; CDR3 length: 14; clone size: -; D gene: -; CDR3 DNA: TGTGCCAGCAGTTTATTCCAGAAGACAGATACGCAGTATTTT; CDR3 protein: CASSLFQKTDTQYF
V gene: TRBV7-2; J gene: TRBJ2-3; CDR3 length: 13; clone size: -; D gene: -; CDR3 DNA: TGTGCCAGCAGCTCCTTAGGCAGTGGGACGCAGTATTTT; CDR3 protein: CASSSLGSGTQYF
V gene: TRBV6-4; J gene: TRBJ2-2; CDR3 length: 14; clone size: -; D gene: -; CDR3 DNA: TGTGCCAGCAAGGCAGAGGGGGACACCGGGGAGCTGTTTTTT; CDR3 protein: CASKAEGDTGELFF
V gene: TRBV18; J gene: TRBJ2-6; CDR3 length: 18; clone size: -; D gene: -; CDR3 DNA: TGTGCCAGCTCACCCGTGATCTTAAGACTCTCTGGGGCCAACGTCCTGACTTTC; CDR3 protein: CASSPVILRLSGANVLTF
V gene: TRBV14; J gene: TRBJ2-5; CDR3 length: 15; clone size: -; D gene: -; CDR3 DNA: TGTGCCAGCAGCCCCCTCCTAAGGGGGGTGGAGACCCAGTACTTC; CDR3 protein: CASSPLLRGVETQYF